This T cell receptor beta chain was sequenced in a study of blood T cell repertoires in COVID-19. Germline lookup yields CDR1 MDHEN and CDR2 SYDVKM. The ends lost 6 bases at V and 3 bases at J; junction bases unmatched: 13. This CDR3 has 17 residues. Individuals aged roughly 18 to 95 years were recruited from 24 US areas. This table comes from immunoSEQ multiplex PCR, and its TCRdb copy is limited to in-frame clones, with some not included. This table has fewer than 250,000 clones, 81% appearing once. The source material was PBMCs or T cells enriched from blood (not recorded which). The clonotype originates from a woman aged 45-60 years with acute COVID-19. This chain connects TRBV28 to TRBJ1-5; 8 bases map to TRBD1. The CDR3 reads CASSPRGQEGDNQPQHF. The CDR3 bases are TGTGCCAGCAGCCCAAGGGGACAGGAAGGGGACAATCAGCCCCAGCATTTT. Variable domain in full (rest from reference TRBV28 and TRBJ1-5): DVKVTQSSRYLVKRTGEKVFLECVQDMDHENMFWYRQDPGLGLRLIYFSYDVKMKEKGDIPEGYSVSREKKERFSLILESASTNQTSMYLCASSPRGQEGDNQPQHFGDGTRLSIL.